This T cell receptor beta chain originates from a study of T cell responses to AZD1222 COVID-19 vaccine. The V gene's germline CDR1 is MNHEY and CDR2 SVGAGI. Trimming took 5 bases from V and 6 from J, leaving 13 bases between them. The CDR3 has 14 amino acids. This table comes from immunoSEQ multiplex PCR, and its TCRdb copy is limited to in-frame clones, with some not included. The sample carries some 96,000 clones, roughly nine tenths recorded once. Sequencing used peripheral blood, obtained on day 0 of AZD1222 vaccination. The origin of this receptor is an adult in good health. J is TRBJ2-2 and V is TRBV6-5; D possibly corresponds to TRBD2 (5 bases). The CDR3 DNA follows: TGTGCCAGCAGTCGAGGGCTCCCCCCCGGGGAGCTGTTTTTT. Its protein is CASSRGLPPGELFF.